These 24 T cell receptor beta chains share one sample of origin, sequenced in a study of tissue T cells after allogeneic stem cell transplantation. Sample time point: mouse harvest day 7 after allogeneic transplant. Tail vein injection delivered 10^7 T-cell-depleted bone marrow cells and 10^6 splenic CD5+ T cells. Assay: immunoSEQ multiplex PCR; the TCRdb copy retains only in-frame clones and omits some. The data hold under 8,500 clones, with 50% observed a single time. Sample: gut tissue. The source of these receptors is a female BALB/c mouse given C57BL/6 T cells with graft-versus-host disease after an allogeneic hematopoietic cell transplant.

Note on this clone: Genes here carry mouse names. The CDR3 end lies 1 residue beyond the end of the read and is filled in from the germline J gene. The chain combines TRBV3 with TRBJ2-3; 9 nucleotides match TRBD1. After removal of 5 bases from V and 1 base from J, the junction contained 1 base not matched to a gene. CDR1 and CDR2 from the germline V gene are SNHLY and FYNGKV (reference sequence). There are 14 residues in the CDR3. CDR3 amino acids: CASSRTGGAETLYF. Partial CDR3 DNA: TGTGCCAGCAGCCGGACAGGGGGTGCAGAAACGCTGTAT.

This clone was recorded once. The germline and genes are mouse ones. The CDR3 goes on 1 residue after the read ends, and that part is filled in from the germline J gene. The chain uses TRBV31 and TRBJ1-2; possibly TRBD1 for D (5 bases). Trimming took 3 bases from V and 0 from J, leaving 11 bases between them. Germline V lookup: CDR1 GKSSPN, CDR2 SITVG. This CDR3 is built from 14 residues. The CDR3 region is CAWSLRAANSDYTF. CDR3 bases read: TGTGCCTGGAGCCTCAGGGCTGCAAACTCCGACTACACC.

About this clone itself: Germline and genes here are mouse. The read stops 1 residue short of the end of the CDR3; the missing end is completed from the germline J gene. The same CDR3 arises from other DNA sequences in this sample as well. The chain combines TRBV1 with TRBJ2-4; 8 bases agree with TRBD2. Trimming removed 0 bases from V and 3 bases from J; junction bases left unmatched: 8. The CDR3 is 17 amino acids. CDR1 and CDR2 from the germline V gene are NSQYPW and LRSPGD (reference sequence). CDR3 in amino acids: CTCSADRGGRGQNTLYF. CDR3 DNA (partial): TGCACCTGCAGTGCAGATCGGGGGGGGCGGGGGCAAAACACCTTGTAC.

Notes on this clone: Mouse names are used for the genes. The DNA read from the CDR3 is TGTGCCAGCAGCCTTGACTGGGGGGGTCAAAACACCTTGTAC. It encodes CASSLDWGGQNTLY. From start to end, the CDR3 is CASSLDWGGQNTLYF. The chain couples TRBV15 to TRBJ2-4; 10 nucleotides agree with TRBD2. Coverage ceases 1 residue before the CDR3 finishes, and the germline J gene fills in the end. Germline CDR1 and CDR2: SGHND and FRSKSL. The CDR3 has 15 residues. The ends lost 6 bases at V and 1 base at J; junction bases unmatched: 4.

Comments on this clone: Germline and genes: mouse. The read is 1 residue too short to cover the CDR3 end, so that end is filled in from the germline J gene. This rearrangement joins TRBV13-2 to TRBJ2-1; 11 bases match TRBD2. There are 16 residues in the CDR3. In germline, CDR1 is NNHNN, CDR2 SYGAGS (reference sequence). The J segment lost 4 bases and the V segment lost 1 base, leaving 4 bases of the junction unmatched. This CDR3 reads CASGDPGLGGYAEQFF. Incomplete CDR3 DNA: TGTGCCAGCGGTGATCCCGGACTGGGGGGTTATGCTGAGCAGTTC.

This clone appeared a few times. Mouse gene names apply. The read halts 1 residue ahead of the CDR3 end, with the missing end drawn from the germline J gene. V gene TRBV4 combines with J gene TRBJ2-7, with TRBD1 matching over 7 bases. Germline values: CDR1 LGHDT, CDR2 YNNKQL (reference sequence). The CDR3 loop spans 14 amino acids. V lost 5 bases to trimming and J lost 0 bases; unmatched junction nucleotides: 4. The CDR3 DNA, read in part, is TGTGCCAGCAGCGTCCGGGACAGCTCCTATGAACAGTAC. Its translation is CASSVRDSSYEQY. The complete CDR3 sequence is CASSVRDSSYEQYF.

Turning to this clone: The gene symbols are mouse symbols. From the germline J gene comes the end of the CDR3, since the read stops 1 residue before it. The chain is built from TRBV16 and TRBJ1-4; 7 bases agree with TRBD1. From germline, CDR1 is SGHSA and CDR2 FRNQAP. CDR3 size: 15 residues. The V and J ends lost 0 bases and 4 bases, in that order; junction bases with no gene match: 2. The CDR3 bases that were read are TGTGCAAGCAGCTTAGACAGGGGGGGCAACGAAAGATTATTT. This codes for CASSLDRGGNERLF. The entire CDR3 protein is CASSLDRGGNERLFF.

This clone was recorded a few times. Mouse germline and gene names are used. The read comes to an end 1 residue before the CDR3 does, leaving the germline J gene to fill in the end. This sample also contains other DNA sequences that code for the same CDR3. This chain uses TRBV26 with TRBJ1-3; no clear D. The ends were cut back, 2 bases at V and 0 bases at J, with 5 bases in the middle. Germline lookup yields CDR1 KGHPV and CDR2 FQNQEV (reference sequence). This CDR3 is 14 amino acids long. Incomplete CDR3 DNA: TGTGCCAGCAGTCTGACATATTCTGGAAATACGCTCTAT. It translates to CASSLTYSGNTLY. The whole CDR3 sequence is CASSLTYSGNTLYF.

Details on this clone: All gene names here are mouse names. The read comes to an end 1 residue before the CDR3 does, leaving the germline J gene to fill in the end. The rearrangement joins TRBV3 to TRBJ2-5; D is ambiguous. This CDR3 region has 13 residues. Germline V CDR1 and CDR2: SNHLY, FYNGKV (reference sequence). Trimming removed 5 bases at V and 0 bases at J, with 6 bases between. The CDR3 sequence is CASSPLNQDTQYF. CDR3 DNA (partial): TGTGCCAGCAGCCCCCTTAACCAAGACACCCAGTAC.

This clone was counted only a few times. Gene names and germline refer to mouse. The read stops 1 residue short of the end of the CDR3; the missing end is completed from the germline J gene. The J gene is TRBJ1-1, the V gene TRBV26; D is perhaps TRBD1 (6 bases). Germline V gene data show CDR1 as KGHPV and CDR2 as FQNQEV (reference sequence). The V gene lost 2 bases and the J gene lost 3 bases, with 10 bases spanning the gap. This CDR3 comprises 14 residues. The CDR3 bases that were read are TGTGCCAGCAGTCTGGGACAGTGGGACACAGAAGTCTTC. This codes for CASSLGQWDTEVF. The whole CDR3 is CASSLGQWDTEVFF.

With regard to this clone: The gene symbols are mouse symbols. The read ends 1 residue shy of where the CDR3 ends; the end is completed using the germline J gene. The J gene is TRBJ1-5, the V gene TRBV13-1; 7 bases are shared with TRBD1. Germline-derived CDR1 and CDR2 are NSHNY and SYGAGN. J lost 3 bases, V lost 7 bases, and 10 bases had no gene match. The CDR3 spans 15 residues. The DNA read from the CDR3 is TGTGCCAGCGGGCGAGGGGGCAGGGGCAACCAGGCTCCGCTT. Translation: CASGRGGRGNQAPL. The full CDR3 sequence reads CASGRGGRGNQAPLF.

This clone was seen only a few times. All gene names here are mouse names. Read coverage stops 1 residue before the CDR3 terminus; the germline J gene supplies the remainder. The chain couples TRBV4 to TRBJ2-7, with 10 positions matching TRBD2. After removal of 4 bases from V and 3 bases from J, the junction contained 3 bases not matched to a gene. Germline V CDR1 and CDR2: LGHDT, YNNKQL (reference sequence). This CDR3 has 14 residues. This CDR3 is CASSLTGGVYEQYF. The sequenced CDR3 bases are TGTGCCAGCAGCTTAACTGGGGGGGTCTATGAACAGTAC.

Concerning this clone itself: These gene names are mouse names. The observed sequence ends 1 residue before the CDR3 terminus, with the missing tail filled in from the germline J gene. The chain joins TRBV5 to TRBJ2-5; 8 bases line up with TRBD2. The CDR3 extends over 14 amino acids. Germline V gives CDR1 LGHNA, CDR2 YNLKQL (reference sequence). V shed 3 bases, J shed 5 bases, and the junction held 4 bases outside the gene matches. CDR3 sequence: CASSQGGRGDTQYF. The sequenced CDR3 bases are TGTGCCAGCAGCCAGGGGGGGCGAGGAGACACCCAGTAC.

In its sample, this clone was seen a few times. Gene names and germline refer to mouse. Sequencing ends 1 residue short of the CDR3 end; the germline J gene provides the rest. Other nucleotide sequences in the sample specify the same CDR3. V usage is TRBV3 and J usage is TRBJ1-3; D is ambiguous. Germline values: CDR1 SNHLY, CDR2 FYNGKV (reference sequence). V lost 0 bases and J 0 bases, leaving 3 bases between the germline ends. The CDR3 spans 14 residues. CDR3 DNA, as far as it was read: TGTGCCAGCAGCTTAGCCGGTTCTGGAAATACGCTCTAT. As protein: CASSLAGSGNTLY. The entire CDR3 is CASSLAGSGNTLYF. Together with reference TRBV3 and TRBJ1-3, the CDR3 gives the full variable domain: GPKVLQIPSHQIIDMGQMVTLNCDPVSNHLYFYWYKQILGQQMEFLVNFYNGKVMEKSKLFKDQFSVERPDGSYFTLKIQPTALEDSAVYFCASSLAGSGNTLYFGEGSRLIVV.

On this clone: The listed genes are named as in mouse. The CDR3 extends 1 residue past the end of the read, so its final part is completed from the germline J gene. Other DNA sequences in the sample encode the same CDR3. The chain recombines TRBV3 with TRBJ2-7; D is unclear. Germline V gene lookup returns CDR1 SNHLY and CDR2 FYNGKV (reference sequence). This CDR3 spans 11 amino acids. V was trimmed by 2 bases and J by 6 bases, leaving 5 bases between them. The CDR3 DNA, read in part, is TGTGCCAGCAGCTTAAGAGGTGAACAGTAC. It codes for CASSLRGEQY. The full CDR3 protein reads CASSLRGEQYF.

As concerns this clone: The genes are named according to mouse. Coverage ceases 1 residue before the CDR3 finishes, and the germline J gene fills in the end. The V call is TRBV3, the J call TRBJ2-7; 7 nucleotides line up with TRBD2. Germline assignment: CDR1 SNHLY and CDR2 FYNGKV (reference sequence). V gave up 5 bases and J gave up 0 bases; unmatched junction bases: 7. CDR3 length: 15 amino acids. CDR3: CASSPLGVSSYEQYF. The CDR3 DNA, read in part, is TGTGCCAGCAGCCCCCTGGGGGTTAGCTCCTATGAACAGTAC. Full variable domain (remainder filled in from reference TRBV3 and TRBJ2-7): GPKVLQIPSHQIIDMGQMVTLNCDPVSNHLYFYWYKQILGQQMEFLVNFYNGKVMEKSKLFKDQFSVERPDGSYFTLKIQPTALEDSAVYFCASSPLGVSSYEQYFGPGTRLTVL.

Details on this clone: The germline and genes are mouse ones. The CDR3 reads CASSLNKNTEVFF. The sequenced CDR3 bases are TGTGCCAGCAGCTTAAACAAAAACACAGAAGTCTTC. This rearrangement joins TRBV3 to TRBJ1-1; D is unresolved. The read comes to an end 1 residue before the CDR3 does, leaving the germline J gene to fill in the end. The V gene's germline CDR1 is SNHLY and CDR2 FYNGKV (reference sequence). CDR3 length: 13 residues. Trimming shortened V by 2 bases and J by 1 base, and 5 bases separated the two germline ends.

Turning to this clone: The genes are named according to mouse. The read comes to an end 1 residue before the CDR3 does, leaving the germline J gene to fill in the end. The rearrangement joins TRBV26 to TRBJ1-3; 9 bases match TRBD1. The length of the CDR3 is 14 residues. Trimming at V came to 4 bases and at J to 2 bases, leaving 0 bases not matched to a gene. Germline CDR1 and CDR2: KGHPV and FQNQEV (reference sequence). CDR3: CASSRTGAGNTLYF. CDR3 DNA (partial): TGTGCCAGCAGTCGGACAGGGGCTGGAAATACGCTCTAT.

Comment on this clone: Gene names and germline match the mouse. The observed sequence ends 1 residue before the CDR3 terminus, with the missing tail filled in from the germline J gene. The chain is built from TRBV23 and TRBJ2-5. CDR1 is KGHTA, CDR2 FQNQQP, per germline. The CDR3 runs to 15 residues. CDR3 bases read: TGCTCCAGCAGTCAATCGAGGGATAACCAAGACACCCAGTAC. This translates into CSSSQSRDNQDTQY. The CDR3 in its entirety is CSSSQSRDNQDTQYF.

This clone showed up just a few times. The genes and germline here are from mouse. The read stops 1 residue short of the end of the CDR3; the missing end is completed from the germline J gene. The rearrangement joins TRBV26 to TRBJ2-7; 9 nucleotides align to TRBD2. From germline, CDR1 is KGHPV and CDR2 FQNQEV (reference sequence). The J segment lost 5 bases and the V segment lost 2 bases, leaving 1 base of the junction unmatched. The CDR3 totals 13 residues. The part of the CDR3 DNA that was read is TGTGCCAGCAGTCTGCACTGGGGGGATGAACAGTAC. Translation: CASSLHWGDEQY. The full CDR3 protein is CASSLHWGDEQYF.

As for this clone: The gene names here belong to mouse. Sequencing ends 1 residue short of the CDR3 end; the germline J gene provides the rest. The rearrangement joins TRBV26 to TRBJ2-5; D is unresolved. Germline V gives CDR1 KGHPV, CDR2 FQNQEV (reference sequence). The CDR3 has 11 residues. Trimming shortened V by 3 bases and J by 5 bases, and 3 bases separated the two germline ends. The CDR3 is CASSLRDTQYF. CDR3 bases read: TGTGCCAGCAGTCTAAGAGACACCCAGTAC. Full variable domain (rest looked up from reference TRBV26 and TRBJ2-5): NSKVIQTPRYLVKGQGQKAKMRCIPEKGHPVVFWYQQNKNNEFKFLINFQNQEVLQQIDMTEKRFSAECPSNSPCSLEIQSSEAGDSALYLCASSLRDTQYFGPGTRLLVL.

With regard to this clone: Genes and germline come from the mouse. The sequenced part of the CDR3 DNA is TGTGCCAGCAGTCTGTCGCAATCTGGAAATACGCTCTAT. As protein: CASSLSQSGNTLY. The entire CDR3 sequence reads CASSLSQSGNTLYF. This sequence joins TRBV26 and TRBJ1-3; D ambiguous. The read terminates 1 residue before the CDR3 end, so the remaining end is supplied by the germline J gene. The CDR3 is 14 amino acids. Per the germline V gene, CDR1 is KGHPV and CDR2 is FQNQEV (reference sequence). The V end lost 0 bases, the J end lost 1 base, and 4 bases lay between the germline ends.

As to this clone: The genes are named according to mouse. The CDR3 end is not reached by the read, which stops 1 residue before it; the germline J gene fills it in. The chain combines TRBV26 with TRBJ2-2, with 13 bases fitting TRBD2. From germline, CDR1 is KGHPV and CDR2 FQNQEV (reference sequence). V dropped 4 bases and J dropped 2; count of bases not matched to a gene: 4. This CDR3 has 17 amino acids. CDR3 DNA (partial): TGTGCCAGCAGTCGCCGGGACTGGGGGGGTAACACCGGGCAGCTCTAC. Translating it yields CASSRRDWGGNTGQLY. The full CDR3 is CASSRRDWGGNTGQLYF.

Details on this clone: The genes are named according to mouse. The read terminates 1 residue before the CDR3 end, so the remaining end is supplied by the germline J gene. The chain uses TRBV5 and TRBJ1-1; 11 bases line up with TRBD1. Looked up from germline, CDR1 is LGHNA and CDR2 is YNLKQL (reference sequence). J lost 4 bases, V lost 0 bases, and 4 bases had no gene match. The CDR3 has 16 residues. CDR3 DNA, as far as it was read: TGTGCCAGCAGCCAAGAGGACAGGGGGCGAAGCACAGAAGTCTTC. The encoded protein is CASSQEDRGRSTEVF. The whole CDR3 reads CASSQEDRGRSTEVFF.